What follows are 23 T cell receptor beta chains derived from one specimen sequenced in a study of T-cell memory formation after mild COVID-19. TCRdb recomputed calls from the 5' RACE reads with MiXCR, one row per CDR3 protein. This sample has some 340,000 distinct CDR3 sequences; approximately 13% occur once, and the top ten carry around 21%. Sequenced: PBMCs or a T cell subset sorted from them (not recorded which). These receptors all come from a man aged 18 to 30 who had mild COVID-19 (a few samples of this study predate the infection). Cell type and time point are not known.

This clonotype was seen many times. This sequence joins TRBV9 and TRBJ1-1; D might be TRBD1 (6 bases). The germline V and J ends were trimmed by 3 bases and 7 bases, with 13 bases remaining between them. The CDR3 consists of 13 residues. Germline values: CDR1 SGDLS, CDR2 YYNGEE. CDR3 region: CASSAKLQGEAFF. The CDR3 DNA sequence: TGTGCCAGCAGCGCAAAATTACAGGGTGAAGCTTTCTTT.

This clonotype came up once. The chain uses TRBV12-3 or TRBV12-4 and TRBJ2-2; 8 bases are shared with TRBD2. The CDR3 is 17 amino acids. With V trimmed by 4 bases and J by 3 bases, 10 bases remained unmatched. The chain's CDR3 is CASSSLIGGRYTGELFF. The CDR3, as DNA: TGTGCCAGCAGTTCGTTAATTGGCGGGAGGTACACCGGGGAGCTGTTTTTT.

V and J are TRBV7-9 and TRBJ1-6; no definite D call. Germline CDR1 reads SEHNR; CDR2 reads FQNEAQ (reference sequence). The CDR3 spans 14 residues. Trimming pared 5 bases from V and 9 bases from J, leaving 14 bases between. In DNA form, the CDR3 reads TGTGCCAGCAGCCCCTTAAAGCCTGGTTCACCCCTCCACTTT. This encodes CASSPLKPGSPLHF.

There are a few counts of this clonotype. The J gene is TRBJ1-5, the V gene TRBV20-1; D not resolved. V shed 6 bases and J shed 6 bases, with 12 bases lying between them. CDR3 size: 12 residues. Germline CDR1 is DFQATT and CDR2 is SNEGSKA (reference sequence). CDR3 protein: CSAHPSGQPQHF. For the CDR3, the DNA is TGCAGTGCGCACCCTTCGGGTCAGCCCCAGCATTTT.

At least ten counts were recorded for this clonotype. V usage is TRBV29-1 and J usage is TRBJ2-1; the D is unclear. From germline, CDR1 is SQVTM and CDR2 ANQGSEA. CDR3 length: 13 amino acids. Trimming cost V 4 bases and J 4 bases, with 11 bases left between them. In DNA, the CDR3 is TGCAGCGTTGGGGCTACCCTATACAATGAGCAGTTCTTC. Its translation: CSVGATLYNEQFF.

V is TRBV29-1 and J is TRBJ1-1, with TRBD1 as a possible D gene (5 bases). Germline V gene data show CDR1 as SQVTM and CDR2 as ANQGSEA. Deletions cut 6 bases from V and 5 bases from J, with 19 bases between. The CDR3 is 14 residues long. CDR3 protein: CSVMPGLGNTEAFF. In DNA form, the CDR3 reads TGCAGCGTGATGCCGGGACTGGGGAATACTGAAGCTTTCTTT.

The CDR3 DNA reads TGTGCCAGCAGTTCCCAGGGAACTACCCACGAGCAGTACGTC. This sequence encodes CASSSQGTTHEQYV. The chain uses TRBV28 and TRBJ2-7; possible D gene TRBD1, 5 bases. CDR1 and CDR2 (germline): MDHEN, SYDVKM. The CDR3 is 14 residues long. V was trimmed by 4 bases and J by 5 bases, leaving 15 bases between them.

This clonotype was seen a handful of times. DNA for the CDR3: TGCGCCAGCAGCCAACATTTGGTGATTTTGGGCTACGAGCAGTACGTC. This sequence encodes CASSQHLVILGYEQYV. The J gene is TRBJ2-7, the V gene TRBV4-1; D is undetermined. The V end was cut by 2 bases, the J end by 3 bases, with 17 bases between. From germline, CDR1 is MGHRA and CDR2 YSYEKL. The CDR3 is 16 amino acids.

This rearrangement joins TRBV6-5 to TRBJ2-2, with 8 bases that match TRBD2. The junction had 4 bases not matched to a gene; V was cut back by 0 bases and J by 4 bases. Germline V gene data show CDR1 as MNHEY and CDR2 as SVGAGI. The CDR3 totals 16 residues. The CDR3: CASSYSWTSSTGELFF. DNA of the CDR3: TGTGCCAGCAGTTACTCGTGGACTAGCTCCACCGGGGAGCTGTTTTTT.

This clonotype has a handful of counts. The genes are TRBV28 and TRBJ2-1; tentatively, D is TRBD1 or TRBD2 (6 bases each). Germline CDR1 reads MDHEN; CDR2 reads SYDVKM. Trimming shortened V by 2 bases and J by 1 base, and 9 bases separated the two germline ends. The CDR3 extends over 15 amino acids. The CDR3 reads CASSLAGHSYNEQFF. Here the CDR3 DNA reads TGTGCCAGCAGTTTAGCGGGACATTCCTACAATGAGCAGTTCTTC.

The chain recombines TRBV11-1 with TRBJ2-2, with TRBD1 identical over 8 bases. The CDR3 extends over 16 amino acids. V lost 5 bases, J lost 4 bases, and 9 bases stayed unmatched. CDR1 and CDR2 (germline): SGHAT, FQDESV (reference sequence). The CDR3 here is CASSKRRTGITGELFF. The CDR3 nucleotides are TGTGCCAGCAGCAAACGTAGGACAGGGATCACCGGGGAGCTGTTTTTT.

This clonotype was picked up a small number of times. This rearrangement joins TRBV12-3 or TRBV12-4 to TRBJ2-1; D is perhaps TRBD1 or TRBD2 (6 bases each). The CDR3 extends over 15 amino acids. Trimming shortened V by 3 bases and J by 5 bases, and 14 bases separated the two germline ends. The CDR3: CASSFRGGPNNEQFF. The CDR3 nucleotides read TGTGCCAGCAGTTTTCGTGGGGGGCCTAACAATGAGCAGTTCTTC.

V is TRBV6-1 and J is TRBJ1-2; TRBD1 matches at 7 bases. CDR1 and CDR2 from the germline V gene are MNHNS and SASEGT. The V and J ends lost 7 bases and 5 bases, in that order; junction bases with no gene match: 16. The CDR3 loop spans 16 amino acids. The CDR3 DNA follows: TGTGCCAGCACCCCACGGCAGGGGGGCGCAGATTATGGCTACACCTTC. Translated: CASTPRQGGADYGYTF.

This sequence joins TRBV7-9 and TRBJ1-2, with D possibly being TRBD1 (6 bases). Germline V gene lookup returns CDR1 SEHNR and CDR2 FQNEAQ (reference sequence). The CDR3 runs to 14 residues. Between the trimmed V and J ends, which lost 2 bases and 5 bases, there was a span of 12 bases. The CDR3 loop is CASSLSPQGYGYTF. The CDR3 region has the DNA TGTGCCAGCAGCTTATCTCCGCAGGGGTATGGCTACACCTTC.

This clonotype occurred a few times. The chain employs TRBV21-1 and TRBJ2-7; the table's D call TRBD1 went unverified against the DNA. TRBV21-1 is marked as a pseudogene. CDR3 length: 16 residues. The CDR3 spells CASSRRRPPIAYEQYV. Here the CDR3 DNA reads TGTGCCAGCAGCCGCAGGCGCCCCCCCATAGCCTACGAGCAGTACGTC.

This clonotype was found many times. The rearrangement links TRBV5-1 to TRBJ2-2; D uncertain. Deletions cut 4 bases from V and 6 bases from J, with 7 bases between. This CDR3 region has 12 residues. Germline V CDR1 and CDR2: SGHRS, YFSETQ. CDR3: CASSEPAGELFF. The CDR3 DNA is TGCGCCAGCAGCGAGCCGGCCGGGGAGCTGTTTTTT.

Here the CDR3 reads CASSRRDRGVNYGYTF. DNA for the CDR3: TGTGCCAGCAGTAGAAGGGACAGGGGAGTAAACTATGGCTACACCTTC. V and J are TRBV6-6 and TRBJ1-2; TRBD1 matches at 10 bases. The CDR3 length is 16 residues. CDR1 is MNHNY and CDR2 is SVGAGI in the germline V gene (reference sequence). V lost 5 bases to trimming and J lost 2 bases; unmatched junction nucleotides: 8.

This clonotype was detected only a few times. This chain links TRBV7-2 with TRBJ2-5; D unresolved. CDR3 length equals 12 residues. CDR1 SGHTA and CDR2 FQGNSA come from the germline V gene. The V and J ends lost 1 base and 7 bases respectively, with 7 bases between them. CDR3 protein: CASSLDMVTQYF. CDR3 DNA: TGTGCCAGCAGCTTAGATATGGTGACCCAGTACTTC.

This clonotype was found a few times. V is TRBV15 and J is TRBJ1-5; 8 nucleotides agree with TRBD1. Germline V gene lookup returns CDR1 LNHNV and CDR2 YYDKDF (reference sequence). Trimming removed 1 base from V and 5 bases from J; junction bases left unmatched: 4. This CDR3 region has 15 residues. For the CDR3, the DNA is TGTGCCACCAGCAGAGCCGGGACAGGTGATCAGCCCCAGCATTTT. Translated, it gives CATSRAGTGDQPQHF.

The rearrangement uses TRBV15 and TRBJ2-1, with D unclear. The CDR3 sequence is 15 residues long. Germline CDR1 and CDR2: LNHNV and YYDKDF (reference sequence). V dropped 5 bases and J dropped 7 bases, with 18 bases sitting between them. The CDR3 loop is CATSPPGRAKNEQFF. CDR3 sequence (DNA): TGTGCCACCAGCCCCCCAGGAAGGGCCAAGAATGAGCAGTTCTTC.

The chain joins TRBV27 to TRBJ2-1, with TRBD1 matching over 10 bases. The junction had 9 bases not matched to a gene; V was cut back by 5 bases and J by 5 bases. The CDR3 length is 16 residues. Germline V lookup: CDR1 MNHEY, CDR2 SMNVEV (reference sequence). The CDR3 coding sequence is TGTGCCAGCAGTAGGCCGGACAGGGGGATCGACAATGAGCAGTTCTTC. Translated: CASSRPDRGIDNEQFF.

The CDR3 spells CASSPSQGGRSTDTQYF. CDR3 nucleotides: TGTGCCAGCTCACCATCGCAGGGAGGAAGAAGCACAGATACGCAGTATTTT. The J gene is TRBJ2-3, the V gene TRBV18; D possibly corresponds to TRBD2 (6 bases). V was pared by 2 bases and J by 0 bases, with 15 bases between. CDR3 size: 17 residues. The germline gives CDR1 KGHSH, CDR2 LQKENI.

Only a few counts were recorded for this clonotype. A read error may account for a junction end that differs from germline. This chain joins TRBV29-1 and TRBJ2-1, with 9 bases identical to TRBD1. The CDR3 totals 14 residues. Germline CDR1 reads SQVTM; CDR2 reads ANQGSEA. The CDR3 loop reads CSVEGQGRNNEQFF. As DNA, the CDR3 is TGCAGCGTGGAAGGACAGGGGAGGAACAATGAGCAGTTCTTC.